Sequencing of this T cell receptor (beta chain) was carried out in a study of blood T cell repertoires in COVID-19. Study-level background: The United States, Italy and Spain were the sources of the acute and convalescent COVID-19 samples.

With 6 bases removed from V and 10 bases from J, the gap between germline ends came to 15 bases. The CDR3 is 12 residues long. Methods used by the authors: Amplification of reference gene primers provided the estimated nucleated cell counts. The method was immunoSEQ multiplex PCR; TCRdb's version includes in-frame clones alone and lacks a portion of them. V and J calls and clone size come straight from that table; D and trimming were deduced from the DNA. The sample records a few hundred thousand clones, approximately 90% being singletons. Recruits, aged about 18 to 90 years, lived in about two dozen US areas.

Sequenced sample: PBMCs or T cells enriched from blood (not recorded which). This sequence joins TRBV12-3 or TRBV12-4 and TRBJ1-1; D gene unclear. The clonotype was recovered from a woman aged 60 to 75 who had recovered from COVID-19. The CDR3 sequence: CASRDLGRGAFF. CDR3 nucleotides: TGTGCCAGCAGAGACTTAGGACGGGGAGCTTTCTTT.